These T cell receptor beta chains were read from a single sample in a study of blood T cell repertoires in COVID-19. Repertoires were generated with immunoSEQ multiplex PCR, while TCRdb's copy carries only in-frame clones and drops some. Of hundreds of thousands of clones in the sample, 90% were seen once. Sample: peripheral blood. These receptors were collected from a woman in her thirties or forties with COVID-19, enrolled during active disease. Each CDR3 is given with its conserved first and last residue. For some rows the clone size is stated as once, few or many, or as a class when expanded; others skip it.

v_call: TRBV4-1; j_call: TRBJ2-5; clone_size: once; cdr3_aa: CASSLAGGASQETQYF
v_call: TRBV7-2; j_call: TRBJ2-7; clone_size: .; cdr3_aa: CASSLGPDITSYEQYF
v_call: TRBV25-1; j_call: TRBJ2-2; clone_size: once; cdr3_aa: CASEGQGSTGELFF
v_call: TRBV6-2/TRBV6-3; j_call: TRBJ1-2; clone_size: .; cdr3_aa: CASSYPTGGRTNYGYTF
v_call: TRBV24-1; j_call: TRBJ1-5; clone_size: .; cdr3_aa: CATSLTGGRNQPQHF
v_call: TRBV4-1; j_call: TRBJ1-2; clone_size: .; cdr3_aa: CASSQVGAGGAYGYTF
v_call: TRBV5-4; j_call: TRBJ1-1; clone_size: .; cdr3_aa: CASSLGGRTEAFF
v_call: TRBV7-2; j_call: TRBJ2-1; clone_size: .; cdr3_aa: CASSAMTGDEQFF
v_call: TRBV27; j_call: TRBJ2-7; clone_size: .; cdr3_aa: CASSPLSYEQYF
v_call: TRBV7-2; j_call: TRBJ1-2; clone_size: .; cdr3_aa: CASSLVAVGGYGYTF
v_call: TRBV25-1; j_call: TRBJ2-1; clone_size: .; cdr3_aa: CASSAAGSGEQFF
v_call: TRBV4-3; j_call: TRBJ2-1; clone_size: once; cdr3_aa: CASSQVGQGGLEQFF
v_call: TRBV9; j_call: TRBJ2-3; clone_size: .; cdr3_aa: CASSVEASGGPTDTQYF
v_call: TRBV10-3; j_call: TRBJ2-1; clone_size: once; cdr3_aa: CAISESQRERLNEQFF
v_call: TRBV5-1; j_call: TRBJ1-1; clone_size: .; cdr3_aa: CASSLDRGLMNTEAFF
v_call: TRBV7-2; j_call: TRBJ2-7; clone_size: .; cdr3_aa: CASSLDYLSSYEQYF
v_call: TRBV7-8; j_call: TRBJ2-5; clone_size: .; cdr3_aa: CASSRGRAQETQYF
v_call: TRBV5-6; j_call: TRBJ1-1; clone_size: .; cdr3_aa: CASSFLNRGDEAFF
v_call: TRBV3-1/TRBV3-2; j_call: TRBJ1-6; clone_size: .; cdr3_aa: CASSQEIAILYNSPLHF
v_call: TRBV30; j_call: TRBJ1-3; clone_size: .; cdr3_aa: CAWSLRGGNTIYF
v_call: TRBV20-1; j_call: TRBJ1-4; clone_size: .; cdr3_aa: CSASGGMGGKLFF
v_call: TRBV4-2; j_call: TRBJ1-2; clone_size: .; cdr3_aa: CASSQDWGEDGYTF
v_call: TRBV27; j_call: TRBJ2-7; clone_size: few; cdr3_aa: CASSLTGTSDEQYF
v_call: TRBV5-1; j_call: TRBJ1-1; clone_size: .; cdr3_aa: CASSLEGAPDTEAFF
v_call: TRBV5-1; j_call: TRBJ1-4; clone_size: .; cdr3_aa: CASSYGQGVGEKLFF
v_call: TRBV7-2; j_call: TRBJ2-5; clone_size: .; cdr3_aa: CASSSALAGAGETQYF
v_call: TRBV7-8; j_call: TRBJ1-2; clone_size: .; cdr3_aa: CASSLGQNYGYTF
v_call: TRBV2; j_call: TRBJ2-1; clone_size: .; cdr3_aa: CASRGQGPTSSYNEQFF
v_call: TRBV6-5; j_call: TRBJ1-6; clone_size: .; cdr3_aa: CASSSGQVNSPLHF
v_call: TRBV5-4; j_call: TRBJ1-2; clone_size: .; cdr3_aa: CASSQGAQMGNYGYTF
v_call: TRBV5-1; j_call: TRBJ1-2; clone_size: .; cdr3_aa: CASREQGGPGYTF
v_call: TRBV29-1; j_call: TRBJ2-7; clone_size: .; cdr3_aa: CSVVMQLATYEQYF
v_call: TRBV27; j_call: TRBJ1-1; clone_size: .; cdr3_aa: CASSSQRVGGITEAFF
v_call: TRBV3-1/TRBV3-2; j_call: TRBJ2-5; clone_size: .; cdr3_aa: CASSQEGRVGETQYF